This is a list of T cell receptor beta chains from one sample in a study of blood T cell repertoires in COVID-19. The method was immunoSEQ multiplex PCR; TCRdb's version includes in-frame clones alone and lacks a portion of them. The sample gives over 10,000 clones, approximately 86% of which show up once; approximately 50% is in the top ten. The specimen sequenced was peripheral blood. The receptor set was obtained from a man at least 80 years old with acute or convalescent COVID-19. Both conserved end residues are part of each CDR3. The D gene is left open where the match is weak. Rows give clone size only sometimes, using once, few, many, or a class for an expanded clone.

DNA | CDR3 | J | D | V | size
TGTGCCATCAGTGAGCCTCGCACAGATACGCAGTATTTT | CAISEPRTDTQYF | TRBJ2-3 | - | TRBV10-3 | -
TGTGCCAGCTCACCATCAACAGGGCTGAACACTGAAGCTTTCTTT | CASSPSTGLNTEAFF | TRBJ1-1 | - | TRBV18 | -
TGCGCCAGCCGCCAGGGGGCAAGAGAGACCCAGTACTTC | CASRQGARETQYF | TRBJ2-5 | TRBD1 | TRBV5-1 | once
TGTGCCAGCAGTTCAGGACAGGGGGCAGCCTACGAGCAGTACTTC | CASSSGQGAAYEQYF | TRBJ2-7 | TRBD1 | TRBV7-9 | -
TGTGCCAGCAGTGATGGGACGGGAGGGCTCTCCTACAATGAGCAGTTCTTC | CASSDGTGGLSYNEQFF | TRBJ2-1 | TRBD2 | TRBV2 | -
TGTGCCAGCAGCTTGTTGGGAGACAATAAGGCTTTCTTT | CASSLLGDNKAFF | TRBJ1-1 | - | TRBV6-5 | -
TGCGCCAGCAGGGAGGGGAATCAAGAGACCCAGTACTTC | CASREGNQETQYF | TRBJ2-5 | - | TRBV5-1 | -
TGCGCCAGCAGCTCGGGACTTACCTACGAGCAGTACTTC | CASSSGLTYEQYF | TRBJ2-7 | - | TRBV5-1 | -
TGTGCCAGCAGGTTCTCCTCCCATGGCTACACCTTC | CASRFSSHGYTF | TRBJ1-2 | - | TRBV12-3/TRBV12-4 | -
TGTGCCAGCCAGCGGAACGGAGGGGAGACCCAGTACTTC | CASQRNGGETQYF | TRBJ2-5 | - | TRBV2 | -
TGTGCCAGCAGCAACAGACCAGGCGACTACGAGCAGTACTTC | CASSNRPGDYEQYF | TRBJ2-7 | - | TRBV11-2 | -
TGTGCCAGCAGCTTAGCTTTGGACCCCAAAGGGGCCGGGGAGCTGTTTTTT | CASSLALDPKGAGELFF | TRBJ2-2 | - | TRBV7-9 | -
TGTGCCAGCAGCCTCCGTCTTCAGGGGCAAGAGACCCAGTACTTC | CASSLRLQGQETQYF | TRBJ2-5 | - | TRBV13 | -
TGTGCCAGCAGCTTAGGGGGACTAGCGGGAGCGACACAAGAGACCCAGTACTTC | CASSLGGLAGATQETQYF | TRBJ2-5 | TRBD2 | TRBV11-2 | -
TGTGCCAGCAGCTTTCCGGACTTGAACACTGAAGCTTTCTTT | CASSFPDLNTEAFF | TRBJ1-1 | - | TRBV5-7 | -
TGCGCCAGTACCCGGGGGGACACCGGGGAGCTGTTTTTT | CASTRGDTGELFF | TRBJ2-2 | TRBD2 | TRBV5-1 | -
TGTGCCAGCAGTCGAACAGGGACAGCCTATGGCTACACCTTC | CASSRTGTAYGYTF | TRBJ1-2 | TRBD1 | TRBV28 | -
TGTGCCAGCAGCGTAGCGGCAGGGGCCTGGAGTGAAGCTTTCTTT | CASSVAAGAWSEAFF | TRBJ1-1 | - | TRBV9 | -
TGTGCCAGCAGCTTAACAGCGGACAGCACTGAAGCTTTCTTT | CASSLTADSTEAFF | TRBJ1-1 | - | TRBV7-8 | few
TGTGCCAGCAGCGAAGGGACAGGGAGCCTCTATGGCTACACCTTC | CASSEGTGSLYGYTF | TRBJ1-2 | TRBD1 | TRBV9 | once
TGTGCCAGCAGTCCGAGGACAGGTAGCAATCAGCCCCAGCATTTT | CASSPRTGSNQPQHF | TRBJ1-5 | TRBD1 | TRBV7-2 | few
TGTGCCAGCAGCTGGGGCCATAATTCACCCCTCCACTTT | CASSWGHNSPLHF | TRBJ1-6 | - | TRBV7-9 | few
TGCGCCAGCAGCTTCCGGGACATCCCCTACGAGCAGTACTTC | CASSFRDIPYEQYF | TRBJ2-7 | - | TRBV5-1 | once
TGTGCCAGCACCCCCTTGAGGGGGCAGGCTTTCTTT | CASTPLRGQAFF | TRBJ1-1 | TRBD1 | TRBV6-5 | once
TGTGCCAGCAGGGGACAGATCCACTCTGGAAACACCATATATTTT | CASRGQIHSGNTIYF | TRBJ1-3 | TRBD1 | TRBV11-2 | once
TGCGCCAGCAGCTTGACTAGCCAAGAGACCCAGTACTTC | CASSLTSQETQYF | TRBJ2-5 | - | TRBV5-1 | -
TGTGCCACCAGCTCTACACAGGACATGTTTGCTGAGCAGTTCTTC | CATSSTQDMFAEQFF | TRBJ2-1 | - | TRBV15 | -
TGTGCCAGCGGAATCCTGGCGGGAGTAGATACGCAGTATTTT | CASGILAGVDTQYF | TRBJ2-3 | TRBD2 | TRBV7-2 | -
TGCGCCAGCAGCTTTTTAGCGGGAACGGGCACCGGGGAGCTGTTTTTT | CASSFLAGTGTGELFF | TRBJ2-2 | TRBD2 | TRBV5-1 | -
TGTGCCAGCAGCCAAGTTTCGACAGGGGGCGGGAATGAAAAACTGTTTTTT | CASSQVSTGGGNEKLFF | TRBJ1-4 | TRBD1 | TRBV4-2 | few
TGTGCCAGCAGCCCCCACGACAGCTATAGCAATCAGCCCCAGCATTTT | CASSPHDSYSNQPQHF | TRBJ1-5 | - | TRBV3-1/TRBV3-2 | -
TGCGCCAGCAGCCCCCCCCGGGGGGCGCGGACCGGGGAGCTGTTTTTT | CASSPPRGARTGELFF | TRBJ2-2 | - | TRBV5-1 | -
TGTGCCAGCAGTTTATCGACAGGGGGCAGGACTGAAGCTTTCTTT | CASSLSTGGRTEAFF | TRBJ1-1 | TRBD1 | TRBV6-6 | -
TGTGCCTGGAAGGTTGCGGGACAGGGGAACGTAGGCTATGGCTACACCTTC | CAWKVAGQGNVGYGYTF | TRBJ1-2 | TRBD1 | TRBV30 | -
TGTGCCAGCAGTGAGACCAGCGGGGGGCAAGAGACCCAGTACTTC | CASSETSGGQETQYF | TRBJ2-5 | TRBD2 | TRBV6-1 | -
TGTGCCAGCAGCGATCTAGGGGCTACTTCACCCCTCCACTTT | CASSDLGATSPLHF | TRBJ1-6 | - | TRBV25-1 | few
TGCGCCAGCAGCGTCAACCCGGGACAGGGGGCGTCTGGCTACACCTTC | CASSVNPGQGASGYTF | TRBJ1-2 | TRBD1 | TRBV5-1 | -
TGTGCCAGCAGCTTAAGGGACAGGGGTGCAGATACGCAGTATTTT | CASSLRDRGADTQYF | TRBJ2-3 | TRBD1 | TRBV7-8 | -
TGCGCCAGCAGCTTGTGGGGGACGAGTGGAACGGCGGGGGTTTCACCCCTCCACTTT | CASSLWGTSGTAGVSPLHF | TRBJ1-6 | - | TRBV5-1 | -
TGTGCCACCAGCAGCCACCGGGACAGCTACGAGCAGTACTTC | CATSSHRDSYEQYF | TRBJ2-7 | TRBD1 | TRBV15 | -
TGTGCCAGTAGTCTCCAGGGGACTAGCGGGACAACACCCGGGGAGCTGTTTTTT | CASSLQGTSGTTPGELFF | TRBJ2-2 | TRBD2 | TRBV19 | -
TGTGCCAGCAGCCCTGGGACTAGCGCCGTCACAGATACGCAGTATTTT | CASSPGTSAVTDTQYF | TRBJ2-3 | TRBD2 | TRBV7-3 | -
TGCGCCAGCAGCCAAGTAGGGACAGTCTCTGGAAACACCATATATTTT | CASSQVGTVSGNTIYF | TRBJ1-3 | TRBD1 | TRBV4-1 | -